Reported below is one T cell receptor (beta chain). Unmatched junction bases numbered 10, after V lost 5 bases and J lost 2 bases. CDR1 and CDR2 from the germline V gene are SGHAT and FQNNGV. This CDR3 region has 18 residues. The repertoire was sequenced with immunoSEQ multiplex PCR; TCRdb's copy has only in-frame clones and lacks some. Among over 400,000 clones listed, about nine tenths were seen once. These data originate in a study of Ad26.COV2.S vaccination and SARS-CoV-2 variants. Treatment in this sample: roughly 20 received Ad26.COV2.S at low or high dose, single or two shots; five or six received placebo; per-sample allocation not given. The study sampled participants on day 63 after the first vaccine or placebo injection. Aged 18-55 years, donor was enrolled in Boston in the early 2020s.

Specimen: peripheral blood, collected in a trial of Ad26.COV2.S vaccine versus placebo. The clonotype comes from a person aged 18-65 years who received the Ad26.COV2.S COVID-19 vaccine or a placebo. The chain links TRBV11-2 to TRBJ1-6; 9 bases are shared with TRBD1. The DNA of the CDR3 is TGTGCCAGCAGCACCACGGACAGGGGTTTGCCCTATAATTCACCCCTCCACTTT. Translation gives CASSTTDRGLPYNSPLHF.